The rows below give T cell receptor beta chains drawn from one sample of a study of cytomegalovirus exposure and HLA in healthy donors. TCRdb keeps only in-frame clones here, not all; method: immunoSEQ multiplex PCR. This sample yields approximately 110,000 clones, of which roughly 70% are seen a single time; approximately 10% belongs to the top ten. The sequencing sample was made of PBMCs. The receptors here all came from a man aged 40-55 years in good health and CMV-seropositive. The conserved cysteine and the conserved F or W are not part of the CDR3 here. The D gene is left open where the match is weak.

>TRBV7-9|.|14|TRBJ2-1
ASSYRAPSSYNEQF
>TRBV5-1|.|11|TRBJ1-1
ASRYDSYTEAF
>TRBV5-1|.|13|TRBJ2-2
ASSDLGKNTGELF
>TRBV5-8|.|12|TRBJ2-2
ASTGFPNTGELF
>TRBV6-5|.|12|TRBJ2-5
ASSYEVLQGTQY
>TRBV9|.|13|TRBJ1-3
ASSVDPVSGNTIY
>TRBV28|.|9|TRBJ1-2
ASRQGYGYT
>TRBV9|.|12|TRBJ2-3
ASNRVSITDTQY
>TRBV29-1|.|12|TRBJ1-1
SVGSGALNTEAF
>TRBV9|TRBD2|14|TRBJ2-3
ASSGNRRETTDTQY
>TRBV5-6|.|14|TRBJ2-7
ASSLIPHSSSYEQY
>TRBV18|TRBD1|12|TRBJ1-3
ASSRTGDGNTIY
>TRBV7-2|.|9|TRBJ1-1
ASNFGTEAF
>TRBV10-2|.|12|TRBJ1-1
ASSGWAGGTEAF
>TRBV7-7|TRBD1|11|TRBJ2-5
ASSTGQQETQY
>TRBV10-1|.|11|TRBJ2-7
ASSGGVRDEQY
>TRBV4-1|.|14|TRBJ1-3
ASSQARFGSGNTIY
>TRBV2|TRBD1|13|TRBJ1-2
ASSQRTGSEGGYT
>TRBV28|.|11|TRBJ2-4
ASSLGQENIQY
>TRBV15|.|17|TRBJ1-5
ATSSVRYSDRYSNQPQH
>TRBV19|.|13|TRBJ1-5
ASRPQGYSNQPQH
>TRBV27|TRBD1|12|TRBJ1-2
ASRRTGVNYGYT
>TRBV5-5|.|12|TRBJ1-5
ASSLWQGGQPQH
>TRBV4-3|.|11|TRBJ2-3
ASSPDTTDTQY
>TRBV19|TRBD2|13|TRBJ2-1
ASSIGLAGGIEQF
>TRBV4-3|TRBD2|13|TRBJ2-7
ASSLGLDLWYEQY
>TRBV6-5|.|12|TRBJ2-5
ASSYSQGGETQY
>TRBV29-1|TRBD1|12|TRBJ2-4
SVAQGIGKNIQY
>TRBV28|.|11|TRBJ1-5
ASTLNSNQPQH
>TRBV30|.|12|TRBJ1-6
AWRQASYNSPLH
>TRBV5-1|.|11|TRBJ2-1
ASSLGDNNEQF
>TRBV19|.|12|TRBJ2-7
ASSFRIASYEQY
>TRBV7-9|TRBD1|15|TRBJ1-5
ASSLSEGAAGNQPQH
>TRBV6-5|.|11|TRBJ1-1
ASSYQVGTEAF
>TRBV28|TRBD1|12|TRBJ1-2
ASSLGTESYGYT
>TRBV6-4|TRBD1|11|TRBJ1-3
ASSSGTGCTIY
>TRBV4-2|.|13|TRBJ2-5
ASSQDISGAKTQY
>TRBV19|.|11|TRBJ2-7
ASSGAQGYEQY
>TRBV30|.|10|TRBJ1-2
AWSRLESGYT
>TRBV19|TRBD2|12|TRBJ2-1
ASSILAEYNEQF
>TRBV5-8|TRBD1|15|TRBJ1-5
ASRVRQGASSNQPQH
>TRBV28|TRBD1|13|TRBJ1-1
ASSFDREVNTEAF
>TRBV27|TRBD2|12|TRBJ2-1
ASGTSGSPNEQF
>TRBV29-1|.|11|TRBJ2-2
SVDISNTGELF
>TRBV4-3|TRBD1|13|TRBJ1-2
ASSQEPTGGYGYT
>TRBV6-6|.|10|TRBJ1-5
ASKGTNQPQH
>TRBV5-4|TRBD1|13|TRBJ2-1
ASSPPSGQGNEQF
>TRBV5-6|.|12|TRBJ1-5
ASSSGGVNQPQH
>TRBV5-5|TRBD1|16|TRBJ2-1
ASTSMDRGWSSYNEQF
>TRBV6-5|.|11|TRBJ2-7
ASSFRDTYEQY
>TRBV7-9|TRBD2|13|TRBJ2-2
ASRRIAGGTGELF
>TRBV7-8|.|12|TRBJ2-7
ASGSRPTRNEQY
>TRBV7-9|.|13|TRBJ2-1
ASSFLLGAGGEQF
>TRBV9|.|11|TRBJ2-5
ASSIQGWETQY